Listed here are 30 T cell receptor beta chains from one sample, sequenced in a study of CD8+ T cells in alopecia areata. Extracted RNA was reverse transcribed into cDNA, the sequencing template. Only in-frame clones appear in the TCRdb table, and some are missing; sequencing was by immunoSEQ multiplex PCR. The specimen has approximately 280,000 clones, none found just once. Cutaneous lymph nodes were pooled and cells sorted by CD4, CD8alpha, NKG2D, NKG2ACE and more. The sequencing input was CD4+ T cells sorted from a lymph node. The source is a C3H/HeJ mouse with alopecia areata. MHC haplotype of the strain: H2-k.

This clone was recorded many times. Mouse germline and gene names are used. Read data end 4 residues before the CDR3 end; the end is taken from the germline J gene. Other DNA sequences from this sample encode an identical CDR3 as well. The chain uses TRBV5 and TRBJ2-5; D not resolved. The CDR3 is 15 amino acids. From germline, CDR1 is LGHNA and CDR2 YNLKQL (reference sequence). Trimming shortened V by 0 bases and J by 0 bases, and 7 bases separated the two germline ends. CDR3 DNA, as far as it was read: TGTGCCAGCAGCCAAGAAGGTGGGAACCAAGAC. Protein sequence: CASSQEGGNQD. The entire CDR3 reads CASSQEGGNQDTQYF.

For this clone: Gene names and germline refer to mouse. The CDR3 loop is CAWSQAGGTQDTQYF. The part of the CDR3 DNA that was read is TGTGCCTGGAGTCAGGCTGGGGGGACCCAAGAC. The chain joins TRBV31 to TRBJ2-5; 8 nucleotides agree with TRBD2. The read finishes 4 residues shy of the CDR3 end, and the germline J gene is used to complete it. This CDR3 has 15 residues. CDR1 is GKSSPN, CDR2 SITVG, per germline. The V segment lost 1 base and the J segment 2 bases; nucleotides outside the gene matches: 5.

Details on this clone: Mouse gene names and germline throughout. Read data end 4 residues before the CDR3 end; the end is taken from the germline J gene. The chain links TRBV13-1 to TRBJ2-3; no clear D. CDR3 size: 15 residues. CDR1 NSHNY and CDR2 SYGAGN come from the germline V gene. V was shortened by 0 bases and J by 0 bases, with 8 bases between the two germline ends. CDR3 bases read: TGTGCCAGCAGTGATGCTCTGGCTAGTGCAGAA. The encoded protein is CASSDALASAE. In full, the CDR3 reads CASSDALASAETLYF.

As for this clone: Gene names and germline match the mouse. The read is 4 residues too short to cover the CDR3 end, so that end is filled in from the germline J gene. V gene TRBV31 combines with J gene TRBJ1-2; TRBD1 agrees at 9 bases. Germline-derived CDR1 and CDR2 are GKSSPN and SITVG. CDR3 length: 15 residues. The ends lost 0 bases at V and 4 bases at J; junction bases unmatched: 6. CDR3 bases read: TGTGCCTGGAGTCTAGGAACAGGGGGCGGCTCC. Translation gives CAWSLGTGGGS. Given in full, the CDR3 is CAWSLGTGGGSDYTF.

Worth noting for this clone: Mouse gene names apply. The read gets to within 4 residues of the CDR3 end, and the germline J gene fills in the rest. J is TRBJ2-1 and V is TRBV5; 8 bases map to TRBD1. The CDR3 has 16 amino acids. J was trimmed by 3 bases and V by 1 base; bases with no gene match: 5. CDR1 is LGHNA, CDR2 YNLKQL, per germline (reference sequence). The CDR3 DNA, read in part, is TGTGCCAGCAGCCAAGCTCCGGGACAGGCCTATGCT. Protein product: CASSQAPGQAYA. The entire CDR3 reads CASSQAPGQAYAEQFF.

Note on this clone: Gene names and germline match the mouse. The CDR3 end lies 4 residues beyond the end of the read and is filled in from the germline J gene. The V gene is TRBV13-2, the J gene TRBJ1-1; 10 positions agree with TRBD1. This CDR3 has 13 amino acids. Per the germline V gene, CDR1 is NNHNN and CDR2 is SYGAGS (reference sequence). The part of the CDR3 DNA that was read is TGTGCCAGCGGTGATGGGGACAGGGGA. This sequence encodes CASGDGDRG. Given in full, the CDR3 is CASGDGDRGEVFF.

This clone was counted a few times. Gene names and germline match the mouse. Read sequence stops 4 residues before the CDR3 end, and the germline J gene provides the missing end. This rearrangement joins TRBV19 to TRBJ2-1; tentative D call: TRBD1 (5 bases). The CDR3 runs 14 residues. Germline values: CDR1 FNHDT, CDR2 SITEND (reference sequence). V dropped 2 bases and J dropped 5 bases, with 11 bases sitting between them. The CDR3 sequence is CASSIPGRNAEQFF. The CDR3 DNA, read in part, is TGTGCCAGCAGTATCCCAGGGAGGAATGCT.

A remark on this clone: Genes and germline come from the mouse. The read stops 4 residues short of the end of the CDR3; the missing end is completed from the germline J gene. The rearrangement uses TRBV29 and TRBJ1-1; 7 bases line up with TRBD1. The CDR3 is made up of 14 amino acids. Germline loops: CDR1 MSHET, CDR2 SYDVDS. This chain's CDR3 is CASSPYPGTEEVFF. The covered CDR3 bases are TGTGCTAGCAGTCCTTATCCCGGGACAGAA.

Points on this clone: Gene names follow the mouse nomenclature. Read sequence stops 4 residues before the CDR3 end, and the germline J gene provides the missing end. This chain joins TRBV5 and TRBJ1-2; no firm D call. Per the germline V gene, CDR1 is LGHNA and CDR2 is YNLKQL (reference sequence). The V end lost 0 bases, the J end lost 0 bases, and 8 bases lay between the germline ends. The CDR3 loop spans 15 amino acids. The CDR3 loop reads CASSQDYISNSDYTF. The DNA read from the CDR3 is TGTGCCAGCAGCCAAGATTACATATCAAACTCC.

Points on this clone: Mouse germline and gene names are used. The DNA ends 4 residues before the CDR3 does, and the rest of the CDR3 is filled in from the germline J gene. The rearrangement links TRBV13-2 to TRBJ2-1; TRBD2 aligns across 8 bases. Germline assignment: CDR1 NNHNN and CDR2 SYGAGS (reference sequence). The CDR3 has 14 residues. Trimming at V came to 2 bases and at J to 6 bases, leaving 4 bases not matched to a gene. The sequenced part of the CDR3 DNA is TGTGCCAGCGGTGAGATGGGGGGGTTTGCT. Its translation is CASGEMGGFA. The whole CDR3 protein is CASGEMGGFAEQFF.

On this clone itself: Each gene name is a mouse one. The read ends 4 residues shy of where the CDR3 ends; the end is completed using the germline J gene. The chain combines TRBV19 with TRBJ1-1, with 7 bases matching TRBD1. With V trimmed by 7 bases and J by 1 base, 7 bases remained unmatched. This CDR3 is built from 14 residues. Germline CDR1 reads FNHDT; CDR2 reads SITEND (reference sequence). Incomplete CDR3 DNA: TGTGCCAGCCATCTGACAGGGCGGAACACA. Its protein product is CASHLTGRNT. The whole CDR3 reads CASHLTGRNTEVFF.

This clone was seen repeatedly, ten times or more. Gene names follow the mouse nomenclature. Coverage ceases 4 residues before the CDR3 finishes, and the germline J gene fills in the end. Other DNA sequences in this sample translate to the same CDR3. The chain employs TRBV1 and TRBJ2-7; 7 bases are a match to TRBD1. The CDR3 is made up of 12 amino acids. Germline V lookup: CDR1 NSQYPW, CDR2 LRSPGD (reference sequence). CDR3 DNA (partial): TGCACCTGCAGTGACAGGGGAGAT. It specifies CTCSDRGD. The entire CDR3 sequence reads CTCSDRGDEQYF.

The table lists this clone with a few counts. Gene names are mouse gene names. Read coverage stops 4 residues before the CDR3 terminus; the germline J gene supplies the remainder. The chain combines TRBV5 with TRBJ2-1; 9 bases line up with TRBD1. With V trimmed by 1 base and J by 0 bases, 1 base remained unmatched. The germline V gene encodes CDR1 LGHNA and CDR2 YNLKQL (reference sequence). The CDR3 contains 16 residues. The CDR3 sequence: CASSQVDRGNYAEQFF. Incomplete CDR3 DNA: TGTGCCAGCAGCCAAGTGGACAGGGGTAACTATGCT.

Only a few counts were recorded for this clone. Mouse germline and gene names are used. The missing CDR3 end, 4 residues past where the read stops, is filled in from the germline J gene. The sample carries other DNA sequences with the same CDR3. The chain combines TRBV1 with TRBJ2-2; 8 bases line up with TRBD2. The CDR3 covers 17 residues. CDR1 and CDR2 from the germline V gene are NSQYPW and LRSPGD (reference sequence). V lost 0 bases, J lost 1 base, and 4 bases stayed unmatched. CDR3 DNA (partial): TGCACCTGCAGTGCAGATTGGGGGGGAGGAAACACCGGG. Protein: CTCSADWGGGNTG. Given in full, the CDR3 is CTCSADWGGGNTGQLYF.

This clone was counted a few times. Mouse germline and gene names are used. The CDR3 end is not reached by the read, which stops 4 residues before it; the germline J gene fills it in. The chain has TRBV13-3 and TRBJ2-5; 8 bases agree with TRBD2. The germline gives CDR1 NNHDY, CDR2 SYVADS. V lost 2 bases, J lost 0 bases, and 8 bases stayed unmatched. The CDR3 loop spans 17 amino acids. The CDR3 DNA, read in part, is TGTGCCAGCAGTGAAAGAGGAATGGGGGGGAACCAAGAC. This encodes CASSERGMGGNQD. The CDR3 in its entirety is CASSERGMGGNQDTQYF. The entire variable domain, with the rest obtained from reference TRBV13-3 and TRBJ2-5, is as follows: EAAVTQSPRSKVAVTGGKVTLSCHQTNNHDYMYWYRQDTGHGLRLIHYSYVADSTEKGDIPDGYKASRPSQENFSLILELASLSQTAVYFCASSERGMGGNQDTQYFGPGTRLLVL.

Points on this clone: Genes and germline come from the mouse. The read ends 4 residues shy of where the CDR3 ends; the end is completed using the germline J gene. In the same sample, other DNA sequences code for this CDR3. This chain joins TRBV1 and TRBJ1-1; D might be TRBD1 (5 bases). In germline, CDR1 is NSQYPW, CDR2 LRSPGD (reference sequence). V was pared by 1 base and J by 4 bases, with 10 bases between. The CDR3 totals 14 residues. The CDR3 sequence is CTCSAGGGGTEVFF. The covered CDR3 bases are TGCACCTGCAGTGCAGGGGGGGGTGGCACA.

Concerning this clone itself: Mouse gene names and germline throughout. The sequenced CDR3 bases are TGTGCCAGCGGTGGGGGACTGGGGGGGCGCTTTGCAGAA. This translates into CASGGGLGGRFAE. The full CDR3 is CASGGGLGGRFAETLYF. The gene calls are TRBV13-2 and TRBJ2-3; TRBD2 agrees at 14 bases. The read halts 4 residues ahead of the CDR3 end, with the missing end drawn from the germline J gene. Germline V gene lookup returns CDR1 NNHNN and CDR2 SYGAGS (reference sequence). The ends lost 3 bases at V and 2 bases at J; junction bases unmatched: 5. CDR3 length: 17 amino acids.

Comments on this clone: Gene names refer to mouse genes. The read ends 4 residues early relative to the CDR3; the germline J gene fills the gap. V and J are TRBV12-1 and TRBJ2-4, with 7 positions matching TRBD1. The CDR3 has 14 amino acids. Germline V gives CDR1 SGHSN, CDR2 HYEKVE. CDR3 residues: CASSLSGTVNTLYF. CDR3 DNA (partial): TGTGCCAGCTCTCTGTCCGGGACAGTAAAC.

Concerning this clone: A much larger clone differs from this one at a single base, so this may be a read error. Genes here carry mouse names. With the read ending 4 residues before the CDR3 end, the germline J gene is used to fill in that end. Other DNA sequences in the same sample also yield this CDR3. The chain couples TRBV14 to TRBJ2-7, with TRBD2 identical over 11 bases. The CDR3 contains 13 residues. Trimming took 4 bases from V and 3 from J; bases not matched to a gene: 0. Germline assignment: CDR1 SGHDT and CDR2 FRDEAV. CDR3 residues: CASSGTGGYEQYF. CDR3 DNA, as far as it was read: TGTGCCAGCAGTGGGACTGGGGGCTAT.

This clone has only a few counts. The genes and germline here are from mouse. The DNA ends 4 residues before the CDR3 does, and the rest of the CDR3 is filled in from the germline J gene. This chain connects TRBV1 to TRBJ1-1, with D tentatively TRBD1 (6 bases). The CDR3 consists of 14 residues. CDR1 is NSQYPW, CDR2 LRSPGD, per germline (reference sequence). The CDR3 spells CTCSADPWDKEVFF. The sequenced part of the CDR3 DNA is TGCACCTGCAGTGCAGATCCCTGGGACAAA.

This clone came up a few times. Gene names denote mouse genes. The read is 4 residues too short to cover the CDR3 end, so that end is filled in from the germline J gene. The chain links TRBV19 to TRBJ2-2; 10 positions agree with TRBD1. This CDR3 is 12 amino acids long. The germline CDR1 and CDR2 sequences are FNHDT and SITEND (reference sequence). The CDR3 spells CAGDRGTGQLYF. CDR3 DNA (partial): TGTGCTGGGGACAGGGGCACCGGG.

Comment on this clone: The genes and germline here are from mouse. The read terminates 4 residues before the CDR3 end, so the remaining end is supplied by the germline J gene. Other DNA sequences in the same sample also yield this CDR3. The V gene is TRBV1, the J gene TRBJ2-5; D is unclear. CDR1 is NSQYPW and CDR2 is LRSPGD in the germline V gene (reference sequence). The CDR3 totals 13 residues. Trimming removed 2 bases from V and 3 bases from J, with 6 bases in between. CDR3 amino acids: CTCSAQNQDTQYF. The sequenced part of the CDR3 DNA is TGCACCTGCAGTGCACAAAATCAAGAC.

There are a few counts of this clone. The gene names here belong to mouse. The sequenced fragment ends 4 residues before the CDR3 boundary, so the rest is inferred from the germline J gene. The J gene is TRBJ2-1, the V gene TRBV13-1; TRBD2 aligns across 11 bases. Germline assignment: CDR1 NSHNY and CDR2 SYGAGN. The V segment lost 4 bases and the J segment 3 bases; nucleotides outside the gene matches: 3. CDR3 length equals 15 residues. The part of the CDR3 DNA that was read is TGTGCCAGCAGTCACGGGACTGGGGGCTATGCT. This translates into CASSHGTGGYA. The CDR3 in its entirety is CASSHGTGGYAEQFF.

This clone was seen only a few times. Each gene name is a mouse one. The read comes to an end 4 residues before the CDR3 does, leaving the germline J gene to fill in the end. V usage is TRBV13-1 and J usage is TRBJ2-2; a possible D gene is TRBD2 (6 bases). The germline gives CDR1 NSHNY, CDR2 SYGAGN. The CDR3 has 14 residues. The CDR3 DNA, read in part, is TGTGCCAGCAGTGATGCCTGGGGACGCGGG. It translates to CASSDAWGRG. The full CDR3 sequence reads CASSDAWGRGQLYF.

This clone occurred many times. Germline and genes: mouse. The sequenced fragment ends 4 residues before the CDR3 boundary, so the rest is inferred from the germline J gene. The chain is built from TRBV19 and TRBJ2-3; 9 bases line up with TRBD1. The germline V gene encodes CDR1 FNHDT and CDR2 SITEND (reference sequence). J lost 0 bases, V lost 3 bases, and 5 bases had no gene match. This CDR3 region has 16 residues. This CDR3 reads CASSKQGAMSAETLYF. The part of the CDR3 DNA that was read is TGTGCCAGCAGTAAACAGGGGGCGATGAGTGCAGAA.

This clone came up a few times. Gene names are mouse gene names. The DNA ends 4 residues before the CDR3 does, and the rest of the CDR3 is filled in from the germline J gene. The chain recombines TRBV13-2 with TRBJ2-1; D perhaps matches TRBD1 (6 bases). There are 14 residues in the CDR3. Germline V CDR1 and CDR2: NNHNN, SYGAGS (reference sequence). Trimming left V 3 bases short and J 3 bases short, with 10 bases between. CDR3 DNA, as far as it was read: TGTGCCAGCGGTGTCAGGGACATCTATGCT. Translating gives CASGVRDIYA. The full CDR3 sequence reads CASGVRDIYAEQFF.

This clone was counted ten times or more. Mouse names are used for the genes. Coverage ceases 3 residues before the CDR3 finishes, and the germline J gene fills in the end. Other nucleotide sequences in the sample specify the same CDR3. This chain uses TRBV5 with TRBJ1-6, with no clear D. TRBJ1-6 is sorted into the ORF group, with uncertain function. CDR1 is LGHNA and CDR2 is YNLKQL in the germline V gene (reference sequence). V was clipped by 2 bases and J by 0 bases, with 5 bases between them. This CDR3 has 15 residues. The CDR3 sequence is CASSQQNSYNSPLYF. The CDR3 bases that were read are TGTGCCAGCAGCCAACAGAATTCCTATAATTCGCCC.

This clone was observed a handful of times. Gene names denote mouse genes. The read ends 4 residues early relative to the CDR3; the germline J gene fills the gap. This chain links TRBV13-1 with TRBJ2-2; 8 nucleotides match TRBD1. The J segment lost 0 bases and the V segment lost 3 bases, leaving 4 bases of the junction unmatched. There are 16 residues in the CDR3. CDR1 is NSHNY, CDR2 SYGAGN, per germline. Here the CDR3 reads CASSGGQDSNTGQLYF. The covered CDR3 bases are TGTGCCAGCAGTGGGGGACAGGACTCAAACACCGGG.

The table lists this clone with a few counts. Gene names and germline refer to mouse. Incomplete CDR3 DNA: TGTGCCAGCAGTGCCGACAGGGGGGCTAACCAAGAC. This encodes CASSADRGANQD. Given in full, the CDR3 is CASSADRGANQDTQYF. The chain carries TRBV19 and TRBJ2-5; TRBD1 agrees at 9 bases. The read ends 4 residues early relative to the CDR3; the germline J gene fills the gap. After removal of 4 bases from V and 0 bases from J, the junction contained 6 bases not matched to a gene. Per germline, CDR1 FNHDT and CDR2 SITEND (reference sequence). CDR3 length: 16 amino acids.

The sample holds a few counts of this clone. The genes are named according to mouse. The DNA ends 3 residues before the CDR3 does, and the rest of the CDR3 is filled in from the germline J gene. The chain combines TRBV2 with TRBJ1-6, with a tentative D call TRBD1 (6 bases). TRBJ1-6 is recorded as an ORF, its role being uncertain. This CDR3 is 16 amino acids long. The germline gives CDR1 LGHNA, CDR2 YSYQKL. V lost 0 bases and J lost 3, with 9 bases in between. The CDR3 loop reads CASSQDPGVYNSPLYF. Incomplete CDR3 DNA: TGTGCCAGCAGCCAAGATCCAGGGGTCTATAATTCGCCC.